Following are 23 T cell receptor beta chains from one sample sequenced in a study of CD8 T cells in Susac syndrome. The RNA input was roughly 0.45 to 1 ug, and it was reverse transcribed with random hexamers. TCRdb redid the calling of the immunoSEQ multiplex PCR reads with MiXCR, one entry per CDR3 protein. Among about 300,000 distinct CDR3 sequences listed, around 92% were seen once. The sequenced sample consisted of CD4+ T cells from PBMCs. The receptors derive from a human donor with multiple sclerosis.

The J gene is TRBJ1-1, the V gene TRBV4-3; tentatively, D is TRBD1 (5 bases). The germline V gene encodes CDR1 LGHNA and CDR2 YSLEER. Trimming cost V 0 bases and J 2 bases, with 13 bases left between them. This CDR3 is 16 amino acids long. Written as DNA, the CDR3 is TGCGCCAGCAGCCAAGATCAGGGTGGGGTTAACACTGAAGCTTTCTTT. This sequence encodes CASSQDQGGVNTEAFF.

The V gene is TRBV30, the J gene TRBJ1-5; no reliable D call. The CDR3 has 13 amino acids. Germline V gene sequence: CDR1 GTSNPN, CDR2 SVGIG (reference sequence). Trimming removed 0 bases at V and 5 bases at J, with 8 bases between. This CDR3 reads CAWSVGRDQPQHF. Here the CDR3 DNA reads TGTGCCTGGAGTGTTGGTAGGGATCAGCCCCAGCATTTT.

The chain recombines TRBV5-1 with TRBJ2-1; TRBD2 aligns across 11 bases. The CDR3 has 14 residues. Germline V CDR1 and CDR2: SGHRS, YFSETQ. V was pared by 1 base and J by 9 bases, with 3 bases of the junction left unmatched. CDR3 amino acids: CASSLTSGSIEQFF. The CDR3 DNA reads TGCGCCAGCAGCTTGACTAGCGGGAGTATTGAGCAGTTCTTC.

The chain couples TRBV29-1 to TRBJ2-7; the D gene could be TRBD1 or TRBD2 (5 bases each). Trimming took off 6 bases at V and 6 bases at J, with 21 bases between the two ends. The CDR3 runs to 14 residues. CDR1 and CDR2 from the germline V gene are SQVTM and ANQGSEA. CDR3 DNA: TGCAGCGTGAGGCCCGGGACGGCTTTCTCCGAGCAGTACTTC. It codes for CSVRPGTAFSEQYF.

V and J are TRBV2 and TRBJ2-5; no reliable D call. CDR3 length equals 12 residues. V lost 0 bases and J 7 bases, leaving 6 bases between the germline ends. CDR1 SNHLY and CDR2 FYNNEI come from the germline V gene. CDR3 residues: CASSEARGTQYF. DNA for the CDR3: TGTGCCAGCAGTGAAGCCCGTGGGACCCAGTACTTC.

The sample holds one count of this clonotype. The chain links TRBV7-3 to TRBJ2-3, with a possible D match to TRBD2 (7 bases). This CDR3 spans 14 amino acids. V was clipped by 5 bases and J by 4 bases, with 13 bases between them. The germline V gene has CDR1 SGHTA and CDR2 FQGTGA. The CDR3 nucleotides are TGTGCCAGCAGCCGTGGGGGGGGCGCAGATACGCAGTATTTT. Residues: CASSRGGGADTQYF.

CDR3 amino acids: CASSPTGGSRSDTQYF. DNA of the CDR3: TGTGCCAGCAGCCCGACAGGGGGCAGTAGGTCAGATACGCAGTATTTT. The chain links TRBV5-6 to TRBJ2-3; 10 bases fit TRBD1. The CDR3 totals 16 residues. In germline, CDR1 is SGHDT, CDR2 YYEEEE. Trimming took 4 bases from V and 4 from J; bases not matched to a gene: 9.

This rearrangement joins TRBV28 to TRBJ2-7; the D gene could be TRBD1 or TRBD2 (5 bases each). The CDR3 is 14 amino acids. Germline V gene sequence: CDR1 MDHEN, CDR2 SYDVKM. Trimming stripped 1 base from V and 4 bases from J, with 11 bases between. CDR3 region: CASSLLGDVYEQYF. CDR3 DNA sequence: TGTGCCAGCAGTTTATTAGGGGACGTGTACGAGCAGTACTTC.

The V gene is TRBV30, the J gene TRBJ2-2, with D uncertain. The germline V gene encodes CDR1 GTSNPN and CDR2 SVGIG (reference sequence). Trimming left V 7 bases short and J 4 bases short, with 16 bases between. The CDR3 is made up of 14 amino acids. In nucleotides, the CDR3 is TGTGCCTTTACGGGCCCCGCGGCCACCGGGGAGCTGTTTTTT. This encodes CAFTGPAATGELFF.

This chain joins TRBV6-5 and TRBJ1-2, with TRBD1 identical over 7 bases. V lost 6 bases and J lost 8; bases outside the gene matches: 9. The CDR3 covers 13 residues. Germline V gives CDR1 MNHEY, CDR2 SVGAGI. CDR3 nucleotide sequence: TGTGCCAGCAGGTTACCGGGACAGAAAGGCTACACCTTC. Its translation is CASRLPGQKGYTF.

V and J are TRBV19 and TRBJ1-2; TRBD1 matches 7 bases. After removal of 1 base from V and 6 bases from J, the junction contained 8 bases not matched to a gene. The length of the CDR3 is 15 residues. Germline CDR1 and CDR2: LNHDA and SQIVND (reference sequence). The CDR3 protein is CASSIGDSQVDGYTF. The CDR3 region has the DNA TGTGCCAGTAGTATAGGGGACAGCCAAGTCGATGGCTACACCTTC.

The rearrangement links TRBV12-3 or TRBV12-4 to TRBJ2-3; the D is unclear. V lost 3 bases, J lost 2 bases, and 15 bases lay in between. The CDR3 has 16 residues. CDR3 sequence reads: CASSFGETHPTDTQYF. CDR3 in DNA: TGTGCCAGCAGTTTCGGCGAAACCCACCCCACAGATACGCAGTATTTT.

The chain links TRBV11-2 to TRBJ2-3, with TRBD2 matching 7 bases. The V gene's germline CDR1 is SGHAT and CDR2 FQNNGV. The CDR3 totals 13 residues. J gave up 4 bases and V 8 bases, and 6 bases lay outside the gene matches. DNA of the CDR3: TGTGCCAGCGGTATGACTAGCCCAGATACGCAGTATTTT. Amino acids: CASGMTSPDTQYF.

The chain joins TRBV7-9 to TRBJ1-2; unclear D gene. This CDR3 is 13 amino acids long. Germline loops: CDR1 SEHNR, CDR2 FQNEAQ (reference sequence). V was trimmed by 1 base and J by 8 bases, leaving 11 bases between them. CDR3 nucleotide sequence: TGTGCCAGCAGCTTAGAGTTGTTTAAGGGCTACACCTTC. Encoded protein: CASSLELFKGYTF.

This clonotype was seen a single time. The gene calls are TRBV20-1 and TRBJ2-1, with 9 bases aligning to TRBD2. Germline V CDR1 and CDR2: DFQATT, SNEGSKA (reference sequence). V was pared by 6 bases and J by 5 bases, with 14 bases of the junction left unmatched. There are 16 residues in the CDR3. The CDR3 DNA reads TGCAGTGCCCAATCCCAGGCGGGGGGGCCCGACAATGAGCAGTTCTTC. Protein: CSAQSQAGGPDNEQFF.

The chain employs TRBV6-5 and TRBJ1-5; 7 positions agree with TRBD1. This CDR3 has 14 residues. From germline, CDR1 is MNHEY and CDR2 SVGAGI. V shed 0 bases, J shed 6 bases, and the junction held 2 bases outside the gene matches. CDR3 residues: CASSYSTGTQPQHF. DNA for the CDR3: TGTGCCAGCAGTTACTCGACAGGGACTCAGCCCCAGCATTTT.

The chain joins TRBV4-3 to TRBJ2-3; D possibly matches TRBD1 or TRBD2 (5 bases each). In germline, CDR1 is LGHNA, CDR2 YSLEER. With 1 base removed from V and 0 bases from J, the gap between germline ends came to 14 bases. The CDR3 loop spans 17 amino acids. This CDR3 is CASSQVGTLGSTDTQYF. CDR3 sequence (DNA): TGCGCCAGCAGCCAAGTGGGGACCCTGGGGAGCACAGATACGCAGTATTTT.

The CDR3 nucleotides are TGTGCCAGCAGCGCCCGGACTAGCGGGAGGGCCGACGAGCAGTTCTTC. It is translated as CASSARTSGRADEQFF. The V and J genes are TRBV7-9 and TRBJ2-1; the match to TRBD2 covers 15 bases. Per the germline V gene, CDR1 is SEHNR and CDR2 is FQNEAQ (reference sequence). The CDR3 consists of 16 residues. The V gene end was trimmed by 5 bases and the J gene end by 10 bases; junction bases not matched to a gene: 9.

The gene calls are TRBV2 and TRBJ2-3, with D unresolved. Trimming stripped 8 bases from V and 1 base from J, with 10 bases between. The CDR3 length is 13 residues. Germline-derived CDR1 and CDR2 are SNHLY and FYNNEI. CDR3 protein: CASLGKGTDTQYF. CDR3 DNA: TGTGCCAGCCTGGGGAAGGGCACAGATACGCAGTATTTT.

This rearrangement joins TRBV29-1 to TRBJ2-2; weak D call: TRBD2 (7 bases). This CDR3 region has 17 residues. CDR1 and CDR2 (germline): SQVTM, ANQGSEA. V was shortened by 5 bases and J by 6 bases, with 25 bases between the two germline ends. CDR3 region: CSVQRGRGEVGAGELFF. The CDR3 DNA is TGCAGCGTTCAGCGGGGCAGGGGTGAGGTGGGCGCCGGGGAGCTGTTTTTT.

This clonotype was seen a handful of times. The V gene is TRBV23-1, the J gene TRBJ1-1; D is uncertain. TRBV23-1 is designated an ORF whose function remains uncertain. Trimming removed 0 bases at V and 1 base at J, with 12 bases between. This CDR3 has 16 residues. CDR3 in amino acids: CASSQSGKLQNTEAFF. In DNA, the CDR3 is TGCGCCAGCAGTCAATCTGGAAAATTACAGAACACTGAAGCTTTCTTT.

V is TRBV11-2 and J is TRBJ2-5; D is unresolved. CDR1 and CDR2 from the germline V gene are SGHAT and FQNNGV. Trimming cost V 7 bases and J 0 bases, with 6 bases left between them. This CDR3 spans 12 amino acids. This chain's CDR3 is CASTQYQETQYF. Here the CDR3 DNA reads TGTGCCAGCACCCAGTACCAAGAGACCCAGTACTTC.

The rearrangement joins TRBV7-9 to TRBJ2-1; D ambiguous. The germline gives CDR1 SEHNR, CDR2 FQNEAQ (reference sequence). Trimming pared 1 base from V and 5 bases from J, leaving 18 bases between. This CDR3 is built from 17 residues. The CDR3 DNA reads as TGTGCCAGCAGCTTAGTCGGACCTAGGGAAATAAACAATGAGCAGTTCTTC. It specifies CASSLVGPREINNEQFF. The variable domain in full, completed from reference TRBV7-9 and TRBJ2-1, reads DTGVSQNPRHKITKRGQNVTFRCDPISEHNRLYWYRQTLGQGPEFLTYFQNEAQLEKSRLLSDRFSAERPKGSFSTLEIQRTEQGDSAMYLCASSLVGPREINNEQFFGPGTRLTVL.